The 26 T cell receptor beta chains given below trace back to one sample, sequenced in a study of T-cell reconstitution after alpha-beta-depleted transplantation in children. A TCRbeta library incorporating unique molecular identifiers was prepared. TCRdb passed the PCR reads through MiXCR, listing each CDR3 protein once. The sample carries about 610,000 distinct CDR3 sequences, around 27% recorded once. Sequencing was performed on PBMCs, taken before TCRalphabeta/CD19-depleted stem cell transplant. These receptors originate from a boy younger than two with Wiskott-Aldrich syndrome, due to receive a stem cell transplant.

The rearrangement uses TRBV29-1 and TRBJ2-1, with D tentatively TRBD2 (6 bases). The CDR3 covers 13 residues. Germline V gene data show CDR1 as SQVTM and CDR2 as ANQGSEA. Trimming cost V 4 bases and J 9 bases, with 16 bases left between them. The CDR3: CSVGVREPGEQFF. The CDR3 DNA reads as TGCAGCGTTGGCGTTCGGGAGCCAGGTGAGCAGTTCTTC.

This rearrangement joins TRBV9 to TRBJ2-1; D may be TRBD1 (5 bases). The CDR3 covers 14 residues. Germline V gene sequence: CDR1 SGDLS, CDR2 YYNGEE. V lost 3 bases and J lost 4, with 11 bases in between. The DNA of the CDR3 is TGTGCCAGCAGCGCCACTGACAGATACAATGAGCAGTTCTTC. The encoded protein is CASSATDRYNEQFF.

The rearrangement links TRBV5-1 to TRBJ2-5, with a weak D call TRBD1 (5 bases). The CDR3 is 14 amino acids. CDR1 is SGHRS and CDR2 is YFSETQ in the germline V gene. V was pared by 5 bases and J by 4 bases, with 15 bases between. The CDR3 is CASSPEGQRETQYF. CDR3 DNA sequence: TGCGCCAGCAGTCCGGAAGGACAACGAGAGACCCAGTACTTC.

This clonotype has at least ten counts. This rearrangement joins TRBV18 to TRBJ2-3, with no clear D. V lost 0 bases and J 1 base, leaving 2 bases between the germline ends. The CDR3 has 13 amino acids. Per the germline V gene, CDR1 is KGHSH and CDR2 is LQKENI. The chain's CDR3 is CASSPPGTDTQYF. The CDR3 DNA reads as TGTGCCAGCTCACCACCGGGCACAGATACGCAGTATTTT.

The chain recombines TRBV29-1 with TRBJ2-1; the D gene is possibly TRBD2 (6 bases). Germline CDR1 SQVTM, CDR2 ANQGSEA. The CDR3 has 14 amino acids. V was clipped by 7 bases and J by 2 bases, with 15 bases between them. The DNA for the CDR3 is TGCAGCGGCCCGGAGGGGAGCCCCTACAATGAGCAGTTCTTC. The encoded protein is CSGPEGSPYNEQFF.

This chain's CDR3 is CASSQEEVRAETQYF. In nucleotides, the CDR3 is TGCGCCAGCAGCCAAGAGGAAGTCAGGGCAGAGACCCAGTACTTC. V is TRBV4-1 and J is TRBJ2-5; a weak D match, TRBD1 (5 bases). CDR1 is MGHRA and CDR2 is YSYEKL in the germline V gene. This CDR3 comprises 15 residues. Between the trimmed V and J ends, which lost 0 bases and 4 bases, there was a span of 12 bases.

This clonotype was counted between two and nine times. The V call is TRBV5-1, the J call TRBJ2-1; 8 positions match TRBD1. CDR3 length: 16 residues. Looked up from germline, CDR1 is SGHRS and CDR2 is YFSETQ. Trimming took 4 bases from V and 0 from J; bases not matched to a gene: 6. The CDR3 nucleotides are TGCGCCAGCAGCGGGTGGACAGGGCGCTCCTACAATGAGCAGTTCTTC. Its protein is CASSGWTGRSYNEQFF.

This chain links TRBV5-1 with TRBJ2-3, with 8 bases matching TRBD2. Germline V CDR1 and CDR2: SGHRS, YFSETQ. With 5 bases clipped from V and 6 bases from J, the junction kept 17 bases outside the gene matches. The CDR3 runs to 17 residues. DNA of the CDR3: TGCGCCAGCAGATTTAAGGTTCGGGAGGGGAATCCGGATACGCAGTATTTT. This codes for CASRFKVREGNPDTQYF. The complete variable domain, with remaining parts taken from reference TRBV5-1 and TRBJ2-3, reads KAGVTQTPRYLIKTRGQQVTLSCSPISGHRSVSWYQQTPGQGLQFLFEYFSETQRNKGNFPGRFSGRQFSNSRSEMNVSTLELGDSALYLCASRFKVREGNPDTQYFGPGTRLTVL.

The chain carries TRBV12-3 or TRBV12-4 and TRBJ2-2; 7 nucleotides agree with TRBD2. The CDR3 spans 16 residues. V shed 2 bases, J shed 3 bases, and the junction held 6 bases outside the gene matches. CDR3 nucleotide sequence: TGTGCCAGCAGTTTACCCGCTAGCGGTTACACCGGGGAGCTGTTTTTT. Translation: CASSLPASGYTGELFF.

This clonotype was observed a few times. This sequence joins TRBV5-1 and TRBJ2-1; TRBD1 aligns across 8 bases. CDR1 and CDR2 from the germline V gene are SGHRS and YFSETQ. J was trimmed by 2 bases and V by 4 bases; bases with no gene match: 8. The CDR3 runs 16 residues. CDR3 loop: CASSTHDRGPYNEQFF. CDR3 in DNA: TGCGCCAGCAGCACTCACGACAGGGGTCCCTACAATGAGCAGTTCTTC.

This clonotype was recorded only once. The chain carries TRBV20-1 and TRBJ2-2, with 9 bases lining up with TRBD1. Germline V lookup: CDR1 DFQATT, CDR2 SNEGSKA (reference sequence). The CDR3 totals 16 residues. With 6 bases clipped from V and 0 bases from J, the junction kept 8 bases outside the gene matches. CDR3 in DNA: TGCAGTGCACCGGACAGGGGCGTCGCGAACACCGGGGAGCTGTTTTTT. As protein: CSAPDRGVANTGELFF.

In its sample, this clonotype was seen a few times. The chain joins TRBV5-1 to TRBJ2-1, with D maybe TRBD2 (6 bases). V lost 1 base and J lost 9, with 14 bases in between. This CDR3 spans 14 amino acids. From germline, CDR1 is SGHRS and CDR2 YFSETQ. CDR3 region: CASSLRGWDTEQFF. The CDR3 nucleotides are TGCGCCAGCAGCTTGCGGGGGTGGGATACTGAGCAGTTCTTC.

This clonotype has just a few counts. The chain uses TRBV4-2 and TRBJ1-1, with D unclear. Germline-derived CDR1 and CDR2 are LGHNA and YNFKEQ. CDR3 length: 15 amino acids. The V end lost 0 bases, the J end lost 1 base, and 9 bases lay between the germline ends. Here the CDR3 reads CASSQEAFENTEAFF. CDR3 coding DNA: TGTGCCAGCAGCCAAGAGGCGTTTGAGAACACTGAAGCTTTCTTT.

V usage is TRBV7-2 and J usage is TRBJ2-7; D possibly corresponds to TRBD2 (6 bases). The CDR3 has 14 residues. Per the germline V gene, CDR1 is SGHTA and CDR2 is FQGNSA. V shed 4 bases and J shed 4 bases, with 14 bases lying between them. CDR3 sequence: CASSSRRGRYEQYF. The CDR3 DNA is TGTGCCAGCAGCTCCCGCCGGGGGAGGTACGAGCAGTACTTC. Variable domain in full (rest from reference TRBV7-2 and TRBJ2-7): GAGVSQSPSNKVTEKGKDVELRCDPISGHTALYWYRQSLGQGLEFLIYFQGNSAPDKSGLPSDRFSAERTGGSVSTLTIQRTQQEDSAVYLCASSSRRGRYEQYFGPGTRLTVT.

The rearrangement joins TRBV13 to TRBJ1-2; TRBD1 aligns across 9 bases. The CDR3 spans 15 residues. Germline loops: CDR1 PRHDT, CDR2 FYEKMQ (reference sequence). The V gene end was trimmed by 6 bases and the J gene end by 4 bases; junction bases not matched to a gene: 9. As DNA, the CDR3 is TGTGCCAGCAGTGCTGGGACAGGGCGAAGCTATGGCTACACCTTC. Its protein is CASSAGTGRSYGYTF.

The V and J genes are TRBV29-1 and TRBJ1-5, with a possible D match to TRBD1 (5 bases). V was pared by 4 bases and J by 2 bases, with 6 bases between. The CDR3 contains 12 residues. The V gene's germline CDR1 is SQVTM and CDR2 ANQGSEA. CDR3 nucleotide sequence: TGCAGCGTTGGACAGCGCAATCAGCCCCAGCATTTT. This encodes CSVGQRNQPQHF.

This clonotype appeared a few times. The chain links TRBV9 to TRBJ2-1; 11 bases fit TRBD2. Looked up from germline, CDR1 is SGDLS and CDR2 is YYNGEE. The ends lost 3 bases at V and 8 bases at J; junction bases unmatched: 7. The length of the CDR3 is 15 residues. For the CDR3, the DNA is TGTGCCAGCAGCGCAACTAGCGGGAGTTTCCATGAGCAGTTCTTC. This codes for CASSATSGSFHEQFF.

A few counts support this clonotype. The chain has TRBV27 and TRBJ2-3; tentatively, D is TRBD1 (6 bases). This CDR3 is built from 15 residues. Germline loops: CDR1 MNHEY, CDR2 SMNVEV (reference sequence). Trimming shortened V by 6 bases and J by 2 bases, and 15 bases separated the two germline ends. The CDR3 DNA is TGTGCCAGCAGCTACACAGGGTGGTACACAGATACGCAGTATTTT. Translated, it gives CASSYTGWYTDTQYF.

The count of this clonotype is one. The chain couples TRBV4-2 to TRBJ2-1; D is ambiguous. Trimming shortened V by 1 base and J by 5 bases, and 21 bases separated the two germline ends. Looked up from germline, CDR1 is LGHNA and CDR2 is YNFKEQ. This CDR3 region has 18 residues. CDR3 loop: CASSQVRKDLGSNNEQFF. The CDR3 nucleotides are TGTGCCAGCAGCCAAGTCCGGAAGGATTTAGGTTCCAACAATGAGCAGTTCTTC.

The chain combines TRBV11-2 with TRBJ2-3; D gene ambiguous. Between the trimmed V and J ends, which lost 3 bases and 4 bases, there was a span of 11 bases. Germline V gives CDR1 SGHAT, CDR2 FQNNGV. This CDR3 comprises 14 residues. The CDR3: CASSLVRSADTQYF. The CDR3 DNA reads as TGTGCCAGCAGCTTGGTCAGGAGCGCAGATACGCAGTATTTT.

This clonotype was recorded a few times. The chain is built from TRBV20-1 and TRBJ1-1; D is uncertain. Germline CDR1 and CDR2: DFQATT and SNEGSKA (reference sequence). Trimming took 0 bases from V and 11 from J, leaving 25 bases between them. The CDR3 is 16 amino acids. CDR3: CSAREVGGGKSRRAFF. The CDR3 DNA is TGCAGTGCTAGAGAGGTTGGTGGCGGAAAAAGCCGGCGGGCTTTCTTT.

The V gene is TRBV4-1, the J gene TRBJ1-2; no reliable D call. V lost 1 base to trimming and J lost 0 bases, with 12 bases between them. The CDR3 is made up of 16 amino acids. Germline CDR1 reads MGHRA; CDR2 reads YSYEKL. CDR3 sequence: CASSQAQQTPNYGYTF. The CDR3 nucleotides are TGCGCCAGCAGCCAAGCCCAACAGACACCTAACTATGGCTACACCTTC.

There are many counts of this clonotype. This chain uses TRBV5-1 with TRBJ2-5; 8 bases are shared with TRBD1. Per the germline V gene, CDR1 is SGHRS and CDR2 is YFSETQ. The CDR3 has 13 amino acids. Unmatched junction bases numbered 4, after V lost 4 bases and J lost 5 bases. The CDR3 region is CASSVTGGETQYF. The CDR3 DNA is TGCGCCAGCAGCGTCACAGGGGGGGAGACCCAGTACTTC.

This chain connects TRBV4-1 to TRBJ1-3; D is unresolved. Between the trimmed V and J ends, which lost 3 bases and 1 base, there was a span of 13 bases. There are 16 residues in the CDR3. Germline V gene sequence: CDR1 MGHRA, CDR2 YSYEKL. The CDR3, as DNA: TGCGCCAGCAGCCAGGAGCCAGGAGCATCTGGAAACACCATATATTTT. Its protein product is CASSQEPGASGNTIYF.

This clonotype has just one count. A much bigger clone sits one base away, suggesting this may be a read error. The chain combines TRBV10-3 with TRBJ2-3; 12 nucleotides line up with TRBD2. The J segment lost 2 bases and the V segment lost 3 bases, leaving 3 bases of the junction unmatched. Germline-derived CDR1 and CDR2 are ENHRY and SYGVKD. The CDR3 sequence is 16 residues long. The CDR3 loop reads CAISERLAGVTDTQYF. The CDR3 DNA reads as TGTGCCATCAGTGAAAGACTAGCGGGAGTCACAGATACGCAGTATTTT.

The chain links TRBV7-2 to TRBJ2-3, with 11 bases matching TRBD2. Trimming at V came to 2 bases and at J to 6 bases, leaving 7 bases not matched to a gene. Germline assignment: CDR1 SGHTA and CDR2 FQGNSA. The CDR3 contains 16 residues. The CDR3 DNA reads TGTGCCAGCAGCTTACTAGCGGGAGGCTCACGGGATACGCAGTATTTT. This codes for CASSLLAGGSRDTQYF.